This T cell receptor (beta chain) emerged from a study of T cells in Graves' hyperthyroidism and ophthalmopathy. CDR3 size: 15 residues. Deletions cut 0 bases from V and 0 bases from J, with 9 bases between. Germline values: CDR1 SGDLS, CDR2 YYNGEE. Of note for this clonotype: Antigen unknown.

Authors of the study amplified TCR beta CDR3 regions from RNA transcripts. The HTBI primer set drove a first-round RT-PCR of the TCR CDR3. TCRdb itself ran the multiplex PCR reads through MiXCR, one entry per CDR3 protein. The sample consists of 300,000 to 450,000 distinct CDR3 sequences, about 14% of them appearing once. Study-level results: Among thyroid clonotypes expanded above 0.001, most also appeared in blood.

Ophthalmopathy in the patients scored at least 3 on Clinical Activity Score and at least 4 on NOSPECS grade, lasting under 3 months. Using around 10 ml of fresh peripheral blood, PBMCs were prepared. The sequence derives from a woman in her twenties or thirties with Graves' ophthalmopathy. J is TRBJ1-1 and V is TRBV9; D gene unclear. The sequenced sample consisted of blood. CDR3 protein: CASSVVSGLNTEAFF. In DNA form, the CDR3 reads TGTGCCAGCAGCGTAGTCTCAGGCCTGAACACTGAAGCTTTCTTT.